Each of the 20 T cell receptor beta chains below was sequenced from the same sample in a study of regulatory T cells in long-lasting Graves disease. Indicated time point: persistent/refractory GD, antithyroid drugs over 5 years with positive TRAb. Following extraction of RNA from PBMCs, that RNA was used to make the TCR library. Arm-PCR of CDR3 regions with iRepertoire HTBI primers generated TCR beta libraries. TCRdb called the multiplex PCR reads again in MiXCR, with one record for every CDR3 protein. The sample yields approximately 440,000 distinct CDR3 sequences, about a quarter seen once. This sample comprised peripheral blood mononuclear cells (PBMCs), obtained when the disease was refractory, from a patient treated with antithyroid drugs. The receptors here all came from a female donor with Graves disease.

This clonotype was counted at least ten times. V is TRBV28 and J is TRBJ2-7; maybe TRBD2 (5 bases). The ends were cut back, 2 bases at V and 6 bases at J, with 14 bases in the middle. The germline V gene has CDR1 MDHEN and CDR2 SYDVKM. The length of the CDR3 is 14 residues. CDR3 in amino acids: CASSLSPGFFEQYF. The CDR3 nucleotides are TGTGCCAGCAGTTTAAGCCCGGGATTCTTCGAGCAGTACTTC.

This clonotype has a count of ten or more. This sequence joins TRBV15 and TRBJ2-7, with 10 bases matching TRBD2. The CDR3 is made up of 19 amino acids. The ends lost 2 bases at V and 0 bases at J; junction bases unmatched: 13. Germline assignment: CDR1 LNHNV and CDR2 YYDKDF (reference sequence). The CDR3 spells CATSRRQRSGLAVSYEQYF. The CDR3 DNA is TGTGCCACCAGCAGAAGACAGAGATCAGGACTAGCGGTCTCCTACGAGCAGTACTTC. Full variable domain (missing parts from reference TRBV15 and TRBJ2-7): DAMVIQNPRYQVTQFGKPVTLSCSQTLNHNVMYWYQQKSSQAPKLLFHYYDKDFNNEADTPDNFQSRRPNTSFCFLDIRSPGLGDTAMYLCATSRRQRSGLAVSYEQYFGPGTRLTVT.

This chain joins TRBV5-1 and TRBJ2-1; the match to TRBD1 covers 8 bases. Germline CDR1 and CDR2: SGHRS and YFSETQ. The CDR3 is made up of 15 amino acids. The V and J ends lost 4 bases and 10 bases, in that order; junction bases with no gene match: 13. CDR3 amino acids: CASSPTGQAIWEQFF. The CDR3 DNA sequence: TGCGCCAGCAGCCCGACGGGACAGGCGATCTGGGAGCAGTTCTTC.

This clonotype came up many times. The chain uses TRBV20-1 and TRBJ2-7, with D tentatively TRBD1 (6 bases). The CDR3 contains 15 residues. Per the germline V gene, CDR1 is DFQATT and CDR2 is SNEGSKA (reference sequence). V was shortened by 3 bases and J by 4 bases, with 19 bases between the two germline ends. The CDR3 DNA is TGCAGTGCTAGGGCGGAGGCAGGGGATTTTTACGAGCAGTACTTC. This translates into CSARAEAGDFYEQYF.

This clonotype was recorded many times. This chain uses TRBV3-1 with TRBJ2-5; D may be TRBD1 (5 bases). Germline assignment: CDR1 LGHDT and CDR2 YNNKEL (reference sequence). The V end lost 1 base, the J end lost 2 bases, and 8 bases lay between the germline ends. The CDR3 spans 14 residues. The CDR3 nucleotides read TGTGCCAGCAGCCAAGCCAGGGATCAAGAGACCCAGTACTTC. It encodes CASSQARDQETQYF.

This CDR3 is CASSQEGEGGGETQYF. The CDR3 coding sequence is TGCGCCAGCAGCCAAGAAGGGGAAGGGGGCGGTGAGACCCAGTACTTC. The chain links TRBV4-3 to TRBJ2-5; TRBD1 matches 7 bases. Looked up from germline, CDR1 is LGHNA and CDR2 is YSLEER. With V trimmed by 0 bases and J by 5 bases, 9 bases remained unmatched. This CDR3 is built from 16 residues.

The rearrangement links TRBV7-9 to TRBJ2-6, with D perhaps matching TRBD1 or TRBD2 (7 bases each). CDR3 length equals 17 residues. Germline-derived CDR1 and CDR2 are SEHNR and FQNEAQ (reference sequence). Trimming cost V 5 bases and J 0 bases, with 14 bases left between them. CDR3 DNA: TGTGCCAGCAGCCCAGCGGGACAGAGCTCTGGGGCCAACGTCCTGACTTTC. This codes for CASSPAGQSSGANVLTF.

V gene TRBV18 combines with J gene TRBJ2-7; D possibly uses TRBD1 or TRBD2 (5 bases each). Deletions cut 2 bases from V and 3 bases from J, with 11 bases between. Germline V gene sequence: CDR1 KGHSH, CDR2 LQKENI. The CDR3 sequence is 14 residues long. In nucleotides, the CDR3 is TGTGCCAGCTCACCAGGGACGCCCTTCTACGAGCAGTACTTC. This sequence encodes CASSPGTPFYEQYF. Full variable domain (missing parts from reference TRBV18 and TRBJ2-7): NAGVMQNPRHLVRRRGQEARLRCSPMKGHSHVYWYRQLPEEGLKFMVYLQKENIIDESGMPKERFSAEFPKEGPSILRIQQVVRGDSAAYFCASSPGTPFYEQYFGPGTRLTVT.

The CDR3 loop reads CASSPPGGRVKDDEQYF. The CDR3 region has the DNA TGTGCCAGCAGCCCCCCAGGCGGGAGGGTTAAAGACGACGAGCAGTACTTC. This sequence joins TRBV4-2 and TRBJ2-7; the match to TRBD2 covers 9 bases. J was trimmed by 5 bases and V by 4 bases; bases with no gene match: 15. The CDR3 totals 17 residues. Per germline, CDR1 LGHNA and CDR2 YNFKEQ.

The CDR3 bases are TGTGCCAGCAGTTTATCCGGACAGGGCCATCGGACCGGGGAGCTGTTTTTT. It codes for CASSLSGQGHRTGELFF. The chain uses TRBV27 and TRBJ2-2; 8 bases match TRBD1. The CDR3 length is 17 residues. Trimming removed 0 bases from V and 5 bases from J; junction bases left unmatched: 8. CDR1 MNHEY and CDR2 SMNVEV come from the germline V gene (reference sequence).

This clonotype showed up just a few times. The chain combines TRBV7-2 with TRBJ2-2, with a tentative D call TRBD2 (6 bases). Looked up from germline, CDR1 is SGHTA and CDR2 is FQGNSA. This CDR3 region has 15 residues. Trimming removed 1 base from V and 6 bases from J, with 12 bases in between. The CDR3 nucleotides are TGTGCCAGCAGCTTAGATGGGACTTCTGCCGGGGAGCTGTTTTTT. Its protein is CASSLDGTSAGELFF.

This clonotype was seen a few times. This sequence joins TRBV5-1 and TRBJ2-7; TRBD2 matches 13 bases. Germline CDR1 reads SGHRS; CDR2 reads YFSETQ. The CDR3 is 19 residues long. Losses at the gene ends were 4 bases for V and 3 bases for J; bases not matched to a gene: 16. CDR3: CASSPYKGTSGMRFYEQYF. The CDR3 coding sequence is TGCGCCAGCAGCCCCTATAAAGGGACTAGCGGGATGCGGTTCTACGAGCAGTACTTC.

The chain recombines TRBV12-3 or TRBV12-4 with TRBJ2-1; 7 bases fit TRBD1. Trimming removed 7 bases from V and 2 bases from J; junction bases left unmatched: 5. The CDR3 is 14 amino acids. DNA for the CDR3: TGTGCCAGCATCCAGGGGGAAGCCTACAATGAGCAGTTCTTC. This translates into CASIQGEAYNEQFF.

In this sample, this clonotype turned up a few times. This chain joins TRBV29-1 and TRBJ1-2; D possibly corresponds to TRBD1 (5 bases). V was pared by 4 bases and J by 3 bases, with 15 bases between. Germline values: CDR1 SQVTM, CDR2 ANQGSEA. The CDR3 spans 14 residues. The CDR3 nucleotides read TGCAGCGTTGGGTTCGGGGGATCCGACTATGGCTACACCTTC. Protein sequence: CSVGFGGSDYGYTF.

The chain recombines TRBV19 with TRBJ2-7; 7 bases are a match to TRBD2. After removal of 5 bases from V and 1 base from J, the junction contained 11 bases not matched to a gene. This CDR3 has 16 residues. Germline CDR1 is LNHDA and CDR2 is SQIVND (reference sequence). CDR3 residues: CASSSCGASGSYEQYF. The CDR3 nucleotides are TGTGCCAGTAGTTCCTGCGGGGCTAGCGGATCCTACGAGCAGTACTTC. Supplemented by reference TRBV19 and TRBJ2-7, the full variable domain reads DGGITQSPKYLFRKEGQNVTLSCEQNLNHDAMYWYRQDPGQGLRLIYYSQIVNDFQKGDIAEGYSVSREKKESFPLTVTSAQKNPTAFYLCASSSCGASGSYEQYFGPGTRLTVT.

In its sample, this clonotype was seen a few times. The rearrangement joins TRBV20-1 to TRBJ1-4, with TRBD1 matching over 8 bases. The CDR3 length is 15 residues. V lost 2 bases and J lost 4; bases outside the gene matches: 6. CDR1 DFQATT and CDR2 SNEGSKA come from the germline V gene (reference sequence). The CDR3 nucleotides read TGCAGTGCTAGAAGGACAGGGAATAGTAATGAAAAACTGTTTTTT. Encoded protein: CSARRTGNSNEKLFF.

Remarks on this clonotype: This may arise from a read error, as a much more abundant clone is one base away. V usage is TRBV2 and J usage is TRBJ2-7; D might be TRBD1 (6 bases). CDR3 length equals 14 residues. From germline, CDR1 is SNHLY and CDR2 FYNNEI. CDR3 in DNA: TGTGCCGGCAGTGGCCAACCAGGGGACCGCGAGCAGTACTTC. Amino acids: CAGSGQPGDREQYF.

This clonotype was picked up many times. The chain is built from TRBV20-1 and TRBJ1-5; D remains unclear. This CDR3 has 14 residues. Germline CDR1 DFQATT, CDR2 SNEGSKA (reference sequence). CDR3: CSPRADGSNQPQHF. The DNA for the CDR3 is TGCAGCCCACGGGCCGACGGTAGCAATCAGCCCCAGCATTTT.

CDR3 nucleotides: TGTGCCAGCAGTACAAACTTCGGCCGTAAAAATACGCAGTATTTT. Translating gives CASSTNFGRKNTQYF. J is TRBJ2-3 and V is TRBV2; D call uncertain. The CDR3 runs 15 residues. Germline CDR1 and CDR2: SNHLY and FYNNEI. V lost 5 bases to trimming and J lost 7 bases, with 19 bases between them.

This clonotype occurred a few times. For the CDR3, the DNA is TGCGCCAGCAGCTTGGGGGACCTAGCCAAAAACATTCAGTACTTC. Residues: CASSLGDLAKNIQYF. V usage is TRBV5-1 and J usage is TRBJ2-4; D could derive from TRBD1 or TRBD2 (5 bases each). The CDR3 is 15 residues long. V was pared by 0 bases and J by 0 bases, with 7 bases between. Germline V gives CDR1 SGHRS, CDR2 YFSETQ.